The rows below give T cell receptor beta chains drawn from one sample of a study of CD8 T cells in Susac syndrome. TCRdb independently ran MiXCR on the immunoSEQ multiplex PCR reads; one entry per CDR3 protein. This sample carries over 150,000 distinct CDR3 sequences, approximately 93% of them seen once, and the ten largest clones take roughly 0.1%. Sequencing input: CD4+ T cells from PBMCs. The receptors shown here come from a human donor with multiple sclerosis. Both conserved end residues are part of each CDR3. D genes are given only for firm matches. Rows may omit the clone size; those that give it use once, few, many or a size class.

CDR3	DNA	size	V	J	D
CASSLEGLGQETQYF	TGCGCCAGCAGCTTAGAAGGACTAGGGCAAGAGACCCAGTACTTC	.	TRBV5-1	TRBJ2-5	TRBD2
CASSPSSVYDTQYF	TGTGCCAGCAGCCCCTCATCCGTGTACGATACGCAGTATTTT	.	TRBV5-4	TRBJ2-3	.
CASSLGGPRSNQPQHF	TGTGCCAGTTCTTTAGGAGGGCCGAGGAGCAATCAGCCCCAGCATTTT	.	TRBV19	TRBJ1-5	.
CASSLAVGTEAFF	TGTGCCAGCAGCTTAGCGGTAGGCACTGAAGCTTTCTTT	.	TRBV7-9	TRBJ1-1	.
CASSGRVNTEAFF	TGTGCCAGCAGCGGCAGGGTGAACACTGAAGCTTTCTTT	.	TRBV9	TRBJ1-1	.
CASALGDSGPIAKNIQYF	TGTGCTAGTGCCTTAGGAGACAGCGGCCCTATAGCCAAAAACATTCAGTACTTC	.	TRBV12-5	TRBJ2-4	.
CASSYSVGSTDTQYF	TGTGCCAGCAGTTACTCAGTAGGGAGCACAGATACGCAGTATTTT	.	TRBV6-5	TRBJ2-3	.
CASSLKTGTGSETQYF	TGTGCCAGCAGTTTAAAAACCGGGACAGGGTCAGAGACCCAGTACTTC	.	TRBV27	TRBJ2-5	TRBD1
CAWSSLYEQYF	TGTGCCTGGAGTAGTCTCTACGAGCAGTACTTC	few	TRBV30	TRBJ2-7	.
CASTTTGGWGEAFF	TGTGCCAGCACTACAACAGGGGGCTGGGGGGAAGCTTTCTTT	once	TRBV12-3/TRBV12-4	TRBJ1-1	TRBD1
CASSIPTSGRVYEQYF	TGTGCCAGCAGTATCCCGACTAGCGGGAGGGTCTACGAGCAGTACTTC	.	TRBV28	TRBJ2-7	TRBD2
CASSVGQISGNTIYF	TGTGCCAGCAGCGTCGGACAGATCTCTGGAAACACCATATATTTT	.	TRBV9	TRBJ1-3	.
CATSDPYGTKAFF	TGTGCCACCAGTGATCCCTACGGGACAAAAGCTTTCTTT	.	TRBV24-1	TRBJ1-1	.
CASSAGQGYDTEAFF	TGTGCCAGTAGTGCGGGACAGGGGTATGACACTGAAGCTTTCTTT	.	TRBV19	TRBJ1-1	TRBD1
CASSPIRGRMETQYF	TGTGCCAGCAGCCCAATCAGGGGGCGCATGGAGACCCAGTACTTC	.	TRBV11-2	TRBJ2-5	TRBD1
CASSLSGTNYGYTF	TGTGCCAGCAGCTTAAGCGGTACTAACTATGGCTACACCTTC	.	TRBV11-2	TRBJ1-2	.
CASSPGRLNTEAFF	TGTGCCAGCTCACCAGGCAGGTTGAACACTGAAGCTTTCTTT	.	TRBV5-1	TRBJ1-1	.
CATSDRLYEQYF	TGTGCCACGTCGGACAGACTCTACGAGCAGTACTTC	.	TRBV2	TRBJ2-7	.
CASSLEGTNTGELFF	TGCGCCAGCAGCTTGGAGGGGACGAACACCGGGGAGCTGTTTTTT	few	TRBV5-1	TRBJ2-2	.
CASSLVPGQGNQPQHF	TGCGCCAGCAGCTTGGTGCCGGGACAGGGCAATCAGCCCCAGCATTTT	.	TRBV5-1	TRBJ1-5	TRBD1
CASSPGQGAGETQYF	TGTGCCAGCAGTCCGGGACAGGGGGCGGGGGAGACCCAGTACTTC	.	TRBV2	TRBJ2-5	TRBD1
CASSYGGGSGANVLTF	TGTGCCAGCAGTTACGGTGGGGGCTCTGGGGCCAACGTCCTGACTTTC	.	TRBV6-6	TRBJ2-6	.
CASSDQGTVGEAFF	TGTGCCAGCAGTGATCAGGGGACGGTGGGTGAAGCTTTCTTT	.	TRBV2	TRBJ1-1	.
CASSLGAPLLSTQYF	TGTGCCAGCAGTTTGGGGGCGCCATTACTTTCTACGCAGTATTTT	.	TRBV28	TRBJ2-3	.
CASSPTTSETQYF	TGTGCCAGCAGCCCCACTACTTCAGAGACCCAGTACTTC	.	TRBV3-1	TRBJ2-5	.
CASSYILAGDTDTQYF	TGTGCCAGCAGTTATATACTAGCGGGAGACACAGATACGCAGTATTTT	.	TRBV6-9	TRBJ2-3	TRBD2
CASSLGGQANEKLFF	TGCGCCAGCAGCTTAGGGGGTCAGGCTAATGAAAAACTGTTTTTT	.	TRBV5-1	TRBJ1-4	.
CASQGSGARTDTQYF	TGCGCCAGTCAGGGTAGCGGAGCCCGCACAGATACGCAGTATTTT	.	TRBV5-1	TRBJ2-3	.
CASSESRDTFQETQYF	TGTGCCAGCAGTGAATCGCGGGACACCTTCCAAGAGACCCAGTACTTC	.	TRBV25-1	TRBJ2-5	.
CASSPSGRQETQYF	TGTGCCAGCAGCCCATCGGGGCGCCAAGAGACCCAGTACTTC	.	TRBV9	TRBJ2-5	.
CASSLGPGFQETQYF	TGTGCCAGCAGCCTTGGGCCGGGCTTCCAAGAGACCCAGTACTTC	.	TRBV7-3	TRBJ2-5	.
CASSLALAAINPLHF	TGTGCCAGCAGCTTAGCGCTGGCAGCAATTAATCCCCTCCACTTT	.	TRBV7-2	TRBJ1-6	.
CATSRDHNGGDGYTF	TGTGCCACCAGCAGAGATCACAATGGGGGCGATGGCTACACCTTC	.	TRBV15	TRBJ1-2	.
CASSLQGASGELFF	TGTGCCAGCAGCTTACAGGGGGCGAGCGGGGAGCTGTTTTTT	.	TRBV7-8	TRBJ2-2	TRBD1
CASSLMEGDGYNQPQHF	TGTGCCAGCAGTTTAATGGAAGGGGACGGGTACAATCAGCCCCAGCATTTT	.	TRBV28	TRBJ1-5	.
CASSPQGLAGETQYF	TGTGCCAGCAGTCCACAGGGACTAGCGGGAGAGACCCAGTACTTC	.	TRBV28	TRBJ2-5	TRBD2
CASSKGQGNGYTF	TGTGCCAGCAGCAAAGGACAGGGGAATGGCTACACCTTC	.	TRBV28	TRBJ1-2	TRBD1
CASSRGQTETQYF	TGTGCCAGCTCAAGAGGACAAACAGAGACCCAGTACTTC	.	TRBV18	TRBJ2-5	.
CASRGDEKLFF	TGCGCCAGCAGGGGGGATGAAAAACTGTTTTTT	.	TRBV5-1	TRBJ1-4	.
CASSASETGAYEQYF	TGTGCCAGCAGCGCTTCCGAGACAGGGGCCTACGAGCAGTACTTC	.	TRBV2	TRBJ2-7	TRBD1
CASSLDFWGNTGELFF	TGCGCCAGCAGCTTGGATTTCTGGGGGAACACCGGGGAGCTGTTTTTT	.	TRBV5-1	TRBJ2-2	.
CASSDLGRLEQFF	TGTGCCAGCAGTGATCTGGGCAGGCTCGAGCAGTTCTTC	.	TRBV6-1	TRBJ2-1	.